These 9 T cell receptor beta chains were sequenced from one sample in a study of blood T cell repertoires in COVID-19. Sequencing used immunoSEQ multiplex PCR; TCRdb keeps in-frame clones, though not all of them. The data hold some 95,000 clones, with about 86% observed a single time. Input material: peripheral blood. These TCRs come from a man older than 75 with active or convalescent COVID-19.

The CDR3 protein is CASSHGRGLDNEQFF. Written as DNA, the CDR3 is TGTGCCAGCAGCCACGGAAGGGGTCTCGACAATGAGCAGTTCTTC. This sequence joins TRBV4-2 and TRBJ2-1; TRBD1 is a possible D gene (5 bases). Germline V gives CDR1 LGHNA, CDR2 YNFKEQ. V lost 3 bases, J lost 5 bases, and 14 bases lay in between. The CDR3 length is 15 residues.

The rearrangement links TRBV7-3 to TRBJ2-2; 15 bases are a match to TRBD2. Germline-derived CDR1 and CDR2 are SGHTA and FQGTGA. The junction had 7 bases not matched to a gene; V was cut back by 5 bases and J by 0 bases. This CDR3 region has 19 residues. The CDR3 spells CASSPGLAGGLTNTGELFF. DNA for the CDR3: TGTGCCAGCAGCCCGGGACTAGCGGGAGGTCTAACGAACACCGGGGAGCTGTTTTTT. The variable domain in full, with the rest retrieved from reference TRBV7-3 and TRBJ2-2, is GAGVSQTPSNKVTEKGKYVELRCDPISGHTALYWYRQSLGQGPEFLIYFQGTGAADDSGLPNDRFFAVRPEGSVSTLKIQRTERGDSAVYLCASSPGLAGGLTNTGELFFGEGSRLTVL.

V and J are TRBV4-2 and TRBJ2-7, with D maybe TRBD2 (5 bases). Germline CDR1 reads LGHNA; CDR2 reads YNFKEQ. This CDR3 comprises 15 residues. The germline V and J ends were trimmed by 3 bases and 1 base, with 13 bases remaining between them. As DNA, the CDR3 is TGTGCCAGCAGCCACGGGGTGCTCCATTCCTACGAGCAGTACTTC. Its translation is CASSHGVLHSYEQYF.

The table lists this clone with a few counts. V and J are TRBV11-2 and TRBJ1-3, with a weak D call TRBD1 (6 bases). CDR1 and CDR2 (germline): SGHAT, FQNNGV. V gave up 5 bases and J gave up 0 bases, with 14 bases separating them. CDR3 length: 16 residues. In DNA form, the CDR3 reads TGTGCCAGCAGCCCCCAGGGGCCTGTCTCTGGAAACACCATATATTTT. Translating gives CASSPQGPVSGNTIYF.

V gene TRBV28 combines with J gene TRBJ1-1, with TRBD1 identical over 9 bases. With V trimmed by 6 bases and J by 5 bases, 10 bases remained unmatched. This CDR3 region has 15 residues. Germline V gene data show CDR1 as MDHEN and CDR2 as SYDVKM. CDR3 region: CASSLPGQGGTEAFF. Here the CDR3 DNA reads TGTGCCAGCAGCCTCCCGGGACAGGGTGGAACTGAAGCTTTCTTT.

About this clone: The junction departs from germline at one end; a sequencing error may be responsible. J is TRBJ2-1 and V is TRBV7-7; 12 bases line up with TRBD2. Germline CDR1 SSHAT, CDR2 FNYEAQ (reference sequence). The CDR3 has 16 amino acids. Here the CDR3 reads CASSLLAGGNHNEQFF. The CDR3 region has the DNA TGTGCTAGCAGCTTACTAGCGGGAGGAAACCACAATGAGCAGTTCTTC.

This sequence joins TRBV5-4 and TRBJ2-6; tentative D call: TRBD2 (6 bases). Germline CDR1 and CDR2: SGHNT and YYREEE (reference sequence). The CDR3 has 18 amino acids. Deletions cut 0 bases from V and 0 bases from J, with 13 bases between. CDR3 bases: TGTGCCAGCAGCTTGGGACAGCGGGTGCTCTCTGGGGCCAACGTCCTGACTTTC. Translating gives CASSLGQRVLSGANVLTF.

The rearrangement uses TRBV9 and TRBJ2-1, with D tentatively TRBD2 (5 bases). Trimming left V 4 bases short and J 0 bases short, with 11 bases between. CDR3 length: 15 amino acids. CDR1 and CDR2 from the germline V gene are SGDLS and YYNGEE. CDR3 sequence: CASSYGVSSYNEQFF. CDR3 DNA: TGTGCCAGCAGCTACGGGGTCAGCTCCTACAATGAGCAGTTCTTC.

This chain uses TRBV18 with TRBJ2-5, with TRBD2 as a possible D gene (6 bases). CDR3 length: 15 amino acids. Trimming stripped 2 bases from V and 4 bases from J, with 14 bases between. Germline CDR1 and CDR2: KGHSH and LQKENI. In DNA, the CDR3 is TGTGCCAGCTCACCAGCGGGATCGAATCGAGAGACCCAGTACTTC. Translating gives CASSPAGSNRETQYF. Using reference TRBV18 and TRBJ2-5 for the parts outside the CDR3, the full variable domain is NAGVMQNPRHLVRRRGQEARLRCSPMKGHSHVYWYRQLPEEGLKFMVYLQKENIIDESGMPKERFSAEFPKEGPSILRIQQVVRGDSAAYFCASSPAGSNRETQYFGPGTRLLVL.